These 4 T cell receptor beta chains were sequenced from one sample in a study of blood T cells in healthy people across ages. Combining a sample-barcoded 5' primer with a J-beta primer mix, a second PCR ran for roughly 7 to 11 cycles. TCRdb re-derived calls from the 5' RACE reads in MiXCR, one entry per CDR3 protein. The sample consists of 800,000 to 1,000,000 distinct CDR3 sequences, around 46% of them appearing once. Material for sequencing was blood. Receptors originate from a man younger than 45 in good health.

This sequence joins TRBV4-3 and TRBJ2-5; D remains ambiguous. The V end lost 1 base, the J end lost 11 bases, and 14 bases lay between the germline ends. Germline V lookup: CDR1 LGHNA, CDR2 YSLEER. The CDR3 spans 13 residues. DNA of the CDR3: TGCGCCAGCAGCCAAGCTAGGAACAATGAGCAGTACTTC. Its protein is CASSQARNNEQYF.

This clonotype was detected once. The V call is TRBV20-1, the J call TRBJ2-6; TRBD2 aligns across 7 bases. Germline assignment: CDR1 DFQATT and CDR2 SNEGSKA (reference sequence). The J segment lost 0 bases and the V segment lost 6 bases, leaving 5 bases of the junction unmatched. This CDR3 has 15 amino acids. DNA of the CDR3: TGCAGTGCAGCAGCGGGGAACTCTGGGGCCAACGTCCTGACTTTC. Amino acids: CSAAAGNSGANVLTF.

The chain links TRBV3-1 to TRBJ2-7; 7 bases are a match to TRBD1. The V gene's germline CDR1 is LGHDT and CDR2 YNNKEL (reference sequence). The CDR3 is made up of 15 amino acids. Trimming at V came to 5 bases and at J to 2 bases, leaving 9 bases not matched to a gene. The CDR3 here is CASSALKGATYEQYF. CDR3 nucleotide sequence: TGTGCCAGCAGCGCTCTTAAGGGGGCGACCTACGAGCAGTACTTC.

This clonotype was seen more than once but under ten times. The J gene is TRBJ1-6, the V gene TRBV20-1; D not certain. Between the trimmed V and J ends, which lost 2 bases and 5 bases, there was a span of 10 bases. This CDR3 comprises 14 residues. Germline CDR1 DFQATT, CDR2 SNEGSKA (reference sequence). The CDR3, as DNA: TGCAGTGCTAGACGGGGTCTGGATAATTCACCCCTCCACTTT. Protein product: CSARRGLDNSPLHF.